Included here is one T cell receptor (beta chain) sequence, with context. Its antigen remains unknown. TCRdb re-called the PCR reads through MiXCR, storing one row per CDR3 protein. The data contain tens of thousands of distinct CDR3 sequences, around 53% of them singletons. The sample is drawn from a study of vaccination and CD4 T cells after COVID-19. The overall study: In the convalescent cohort, there were six males and four females, two of them Hispanic. At a median about 95 days (range 35 to 161) after diagnosis, post-COVID samples were drawn.

Study-wide results and limits: Median approximately 84% of reactive clones detected in convalescent patients emerged only post-vaccination.

CDR3 size: 15 residues. Trimming at V came to 5 bases and at J to 3 bases, leaving 9 bases not matched to a gene. Per the germline V gene, CDR1 is SEHNR and CDR2 is FQNEAQ (reference sequence). This sequence was found in a human donor who had recovered from COVID-19. The chain joins TRBV7-9 to TRBJ2-5; the match to TRBD2 covers 7 bases. This specimen consisted of CD4+ T cells from blood, obtained before SARS-CoV-2 vaccination. The CDR3: CASSIRDYPKETQYF. The CDR3 DNA is TGTGCCAGCAGCATCCGGGACTACCCAAAAGAGACCCAGTACTTC.